This T cell receptor beta chain is drawn from a study of OX40 agonist ivuxolimab in advanced cancers. This clone occurred once. Its matching antigen is unknown. Sequencing used immunoSEQ multiplex PCR; TCRdb keeps in-frame clones, though not all of them. The sample has some 80,000 clones; about 85% are singletons. Study observations and caveats: In general, CD8+ T cells held more expanded clones than CD4+ did, on average.

Patients were excluded for autoimmune disease history or systemic immunosuppression. The investigators sampled blood at baseline, at cycle 4 day 1, and at cycle 7 day 1. This sample comprised CD4+ or CD8+ T cells sorted from blood, obtained in a trial of the OX40 agonist ivuxolimab. This TCR was sampled from an adult with an advanced solid tumor such as melanoma, head and neck, liver or kidney cancer.

CDR3 in amino acids: CASSLQGGYGYTF. Here the CDR3 DNA reads TGCGCCAGCAGCCTGCAGGGTGGGTATGGCTACACCTTC. V usage is TRBV4-3 and J usage is TRBJ1-2, with D maybe TRBD1 (5 bases). Germline lookup yields CDR1 LGHNA and CDR2 YSLEER. CDR3 length: 13 residues. V gave up 4 bases and J gave up 5 bases, with 11 bases separating them.